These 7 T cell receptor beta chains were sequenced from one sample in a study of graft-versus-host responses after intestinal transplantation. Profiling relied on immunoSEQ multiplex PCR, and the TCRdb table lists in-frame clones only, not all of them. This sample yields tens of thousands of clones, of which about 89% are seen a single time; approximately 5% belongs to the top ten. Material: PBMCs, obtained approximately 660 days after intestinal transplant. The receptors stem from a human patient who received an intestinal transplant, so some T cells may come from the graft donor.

CDR3 bases: TGTGCCAGCTCACCAGGGGCGCCCCGGGGTGAAAAACTGTTTTTT. Its protein product is CASSPGAPRGEKLFF. The chain has TRBV18 and TRBJ1-4, with a tentative D call TRBD1 (5 bases). Per germline, CDR1 KGHSH and CDR2 LQKENI. The ends were cut back, 2 bases at V and 7 bases at J, with 14 bases in the middle. The CDR3 has 15 residues. The variable domain in full, completed from reference TRBV18 and TRBJ1-4, reads NAGVMQNPRHLVRRRGQEARLRCSPMKGHSHVYWYRQLPEEGLKFMVYLQKENIIDESGMPKERFSAEFPKEGPSILRIQQVVRGDSAAYFCASSPGAPRGEKLFFGSGTQLSVL.

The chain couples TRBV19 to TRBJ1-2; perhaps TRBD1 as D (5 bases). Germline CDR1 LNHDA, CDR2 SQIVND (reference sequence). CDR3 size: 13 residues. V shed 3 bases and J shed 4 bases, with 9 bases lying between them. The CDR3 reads CASSIDSRYGYTF. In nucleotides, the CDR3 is TGTGCCAGTAGTATTGACAGTCGCTATGGCTACACCTTC.

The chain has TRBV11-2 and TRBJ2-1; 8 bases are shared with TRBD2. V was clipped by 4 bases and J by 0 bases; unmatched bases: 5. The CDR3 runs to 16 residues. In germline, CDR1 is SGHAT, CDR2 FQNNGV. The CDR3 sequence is CASSYPRGGSYNEQFF. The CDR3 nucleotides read TGTGCCAGCAGCTACCCACGGGGGGGCTCCTACAATGAGCAGTTCTTC.

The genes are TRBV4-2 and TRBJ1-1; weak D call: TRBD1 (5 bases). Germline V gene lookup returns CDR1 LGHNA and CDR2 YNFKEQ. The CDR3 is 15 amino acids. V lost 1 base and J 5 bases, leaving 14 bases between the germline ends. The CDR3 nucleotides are TGTGCCAGCAGCCAAGCGAGGGGTGGACGGACTGAAGCTTTCTTT. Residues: CASSQARGGRTEAFF.

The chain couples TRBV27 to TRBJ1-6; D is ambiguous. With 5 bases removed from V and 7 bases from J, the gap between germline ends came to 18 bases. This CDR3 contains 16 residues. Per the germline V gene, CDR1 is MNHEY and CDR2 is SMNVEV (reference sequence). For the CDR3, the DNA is TGTGCCAGCAGTATCGACCCCTCTCACGTAAATTCACCCCTCCACTTT. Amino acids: CASSIDPSHVNSPLHF.

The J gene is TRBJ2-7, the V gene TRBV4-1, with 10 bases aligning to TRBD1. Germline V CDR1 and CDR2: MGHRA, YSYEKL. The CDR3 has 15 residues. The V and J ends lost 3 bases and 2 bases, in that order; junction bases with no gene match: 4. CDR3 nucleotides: TGCGCCAGCAGCCAGATGACAGGGGGCCCCTACGAGCAGTACTTC. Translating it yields CASSQMTGGPYEQYF.

The CDR3 region is CASRRSGGNQPQHF. CDR3 in DNA: TGTGCCAGCAGGCGTTCAGGTGGCAATCAGCCCCAGCATTTT. The V and J genes are TRBV5-6 and TRBJ1-5; D is unresolved. This CDR3 has 14 amino acids. Germline CDR1 and CDR2: SGHDT and YYEEEE. V was clipped by 5 bases and J by 2 bases, with 11 bases between them.